The 6 T cell receptor beta chains reported below all come from one sample, sequenced in a study of blood T cell repertoires in COVID-19. This table comes from immunoSEQ multiplex PCR, and its TCRdb copy is limited to in-frame clones, with some not included. The sample shows under 450,000 clones, about 91% of them seen only once. What was sequenced was peripheral blood. Receptor source: a woman aged 45-59 years with COVID-19, enrolled during active disease.

The V gene is TRBV6-1, the J gene TRBJ1-5; no clear D. The CDR3 covers 14 residues. The V and J ends lost 3 bases and 0 bases respectively, with 6 bases between them. CDR1 and CDR2 (germline): MNHNS, SASEGT. CDR3 coding DNA: TGTGCCAGCAGTGAGGACTTTAGCAATCAGCCCCAGCATTTT. It is translated as CASSEDFSNQPQHF.

The V and J genes are TRBV12-3 or TRBV12-4 and TRBJ1-6; D remains ambiguous. V was cut by 1 base and J by 15 bases, with 10 bases left in between. The CDR3 covers 12 residues. For the CDR3, the DNA is TGTGCCAGCAGTTTAGGGCCGCAAGTCCTCCACTTT. Its protein product is CASSLGPQVLHF.

The chain has TRBV4-1 and TRBJ2-7; TRBD1 matches at 7 bases. Germline CDR1 reads MGHRA; CDR2 reads YSYEKL. The CDR3 extends over 18 amino acids. After removal of 0 bases from V and 4 bases from J, the junction contained 15 bases not matched to a gene. Here the CDR3 DNA reads TGCGCCAGCAGCCAAGATTCCGACACAGGGGTCCCGTCATACGAGCAGTACTTC. Translating gives CASSQDSDTGVPSYEQYF.

This sequence joins TRBV6-7 and TRBJ1-2; no clear D gene. Being an ORF, TRBV6-7 has a function that is uncertain. The CDR3 consists of 16 residues. The V end was cut by 8 bases, the J end by 1 base, with 20 bases between. In DNA form, the CDR3 reads TGTGCCAGCCCCCGGAGAGACCACGCCTTTAACTATGGCTACACCTTC. This gives the protein CASPRRDHAFNYGYTF.

The chain uses TRBV11-2 and TRBJ1-4; no firm D call. Germline CDR1 is SGHAT and CDR2 is FQNNGV. V was cut by 5 bases and J by 8 bases, with 12 bases left in between. The CDR3 loop spans 13 amino acids. The DNA for the CDR3 is TGTGCCAGCAGCACTAACAATGGGGAAAAACTGTTTTTT. This encodes CASSTNNGEKLFF.

The V gene is TRBV15, the J gene TRBJ1-4, with a weak D call TRBD1 (6 bases). Trimming left V 0 bases short and J 8 bases short, with 13 bases between. Germline CDR1 and CDR2: LNHNV and YYDKDF (reference sequence). There are 15 residues in the CDR3. The CDR3 region has the DNA TGTGCCACCAGCAGAGATAGGGGGTATGAGGAAAAACTGTTTTTT. Translation gives CATSRDRGYEEKLFF.